The 26 T cell receptor beta chains reported below all come from one sample, sequenced in a study of blood T cells in healthy people across ages. Sample-barcoded 5' priming and a J-beta primer mix drove a second PCR of 7 to 11 cycles. TCRdb ran MiXCR on the 5' RACE reads and lists one entry per CDR3 protein. This table has fewer than 900,000 distinct CDR3 sequences, over 45% appearing once. Sample: blood. The origin of the receptors is a woman aged 55-70 years in good health.

The chain uses TRBV20-1 and TRBJ2-5; 7 bases align to TRBD1. In germline, CDR1 is DFQATT, CDR2 SNEGSKA (reference sequence). V lost 7 bases to trimming and J lost 4 bases; unmatched junction nucleotides: 9. The CDR3 spans 13 residues. CDR3 sequence (DNA): TGCAGTGAACAGAGACAGGGAACAGAGACCCAGTACTTC. Amino acid sequence: CSEQRQGTETQYF.

This clonotype was seen a handful of times. The chain joins TRBV14 to TRBJ1-2; D call uncertain. The CDR3 runs 13 residues. Per the germline V gene, CDR1 is SGHDN and CDR2 is FVKESK. The ends were cut back, 1 base at V and 7 bases at J, with 10 bases in the middle. CDR3 protein: CASSQGGLVGYTF. The CDR3 DNA follows: TGTGCCAGCAGCCAAGGCGGACTCGTTGGCTACACCTTC.

This chain connects TRBV20-1 to TRBJ2-7, with D perhaps matching TRBD2 (6 bases). The germline V gene encodes CDR1 DFQATT and CDR2 SNEGSKA (reference sequence). The length of the CDR3 is 14 residues. V was shortened by 0 bases and J by 4 bases, with 13 bases between the two germline ends. The CDR3 loop is CSAREGSGPYEQYF. The DNA for the CDR3 is TGCAGTGCTAGAGAAGGTAGCGGACCATACGAGCAGTACTTC.

The J gene is TRBJ2-3, the V gene TRBV6-2 or TRBV6-3, with TRBD2 identical over 9 bases. From germline, CDR1 is MNHEY and CDR2 SVGEGT. Trimming took 4 bases from V and 0 from J; bases not matched to a gene: 5. The CDR3 length is 16 residues. For the CDR3, the DNA is TGTGCCAGCAGTTGCGAAGCGGGGGGCAGCACAGATACGCAGTATTTT. Its protein is CASSCEAGGSTDTQYF.

There are a few counts of this clonotype. The chain has TRBV7-2 and TRBJ1-6; the D gene is possibly TRBD1 (5 bases). CDR1 is SGHTA and CDR2 is FQGNSA in the germline V gene. The CDR3 sequence is 19 residues long. The ends were cut back, 2 bases at V and 5 bases at J, with 22 bases in the middle. The CDR3 loop reads CASSLRGFGEVEDNSPLHF. The CDR3 nucleotides read TGTGCCAGCAGCTTACGGGGGTTCGGGGAGGTAGAGGATAATTCACCCCTCCACTTT.

The CDR3 protein is CASSVARGGAGNEQFF. CDR3 nucleotides: TGTGCCAGCAGCGTTGCGAGAGGGGGAGCAGGTAATGAGCAGTTCTTC. The chain has TRBV3-1 and TRBJ2-1; tentative D call: TRBD1 (6 bases). This CDR3 region has 16 residues. V lost 5 bases and J lost 7, with 21 bases in between. CDR1 is LGHDT and CDR2 is YNNKEL in the germline V gene (reference sequence).

This chain links TRBV4-2 with TRBJ1-5; no reliable D call. V shed 0 bases and J shed 3 bases, with 18 bases lying between them. CDR3 length: 18 amino acids. The germline CDR1 and CDR2 sequences are LGHNA and YNFKEQ. As DNA, the CDR3 is TGTGCCAGCAGCCAAGACCGGGCAGGTCTGGGGAACAATCAGCCCCAGCATTTT. It is translated as CASSQDRAGLGNNQPQHF.

This chain links TRBV28 with TRBJ2-7; D is perhaps TRBD2 (6 bases). The CDR3 consists of 15 residues. The germline V gene has CDR1 MDHEN and CDR2 SYDVKM. V lost 5 bases to trimming and J lost 2 bases, with 16 bases between them. CDR3: CASSPWRGLAYEQYF. CDR3 sequence (DNA): TGTGCCAGCAGTCCCTGGCGGGGATTGGCCTACGAGCAGTACTTC. The full variable domain, in which reference TRBV28 and TRBJ2-7 provide the parts outside the CDR3, is DVKVTQSSRYLVKRTGEKVFLECVQDMDHENMFWYRQDPGLGLRLIYFSYDVKMKEKGDIPEGYSVSREKKERFSLILESASTNQTSMYLCASSPWRGLAYEQYFGPGTRLTVT.

The rearrangement uses TRBV7-2 and TRBJ2-1; the match to TRBD2 covers 8 bases. The CDR3 covers 13 residues. The ends lost 5 bases at V and 10 bases at J; junction bases unmatched: 7. Germline CDR1 SGHTA, CDR2 FQGNSA. CDR3 protein: CASSAPGREEQFF. CDR3 coding DNA: TGTGCCAGCAGCGCACCCGGGAGGGAAGAGCAGTTCTTC.

The chain is built from TRBV20-1 and TRBJ2-1, with 8 bases fitting TRBD2. Germline CDR1 DFQATT, CDR2 SNEGSKA (reference sequence). CDR3 length: 16 amino acids. V trimming: 0 bases; J trimming: 8 bases; junction bases outside the gene matches: 12. The CDR3, as DNA: TGCAGTGCTAGAGAAGCCGGGACTAGAAAGGTCGATGAGCAGTTCTTC. This codes for CSAREAGTRKVDEQFF.

The chain uses TRBV7-2 and TRBJ2-7; D possibly corresponds to TRBD1 (5 bases). The J call may be wrong; the DNA end is better matched by TRBJ2-5. The length of the CDR3 is 16 residues. Germline-derived CDR1 and CDR2 are SGHTA and FQGNSA. This CDR3 is CASSLGVDSPQETQYF. In DNA, the CDR3 is TGTGCCAGCAGCTTAGGGGTCGACAGCCCCCAAGAGACCCAGTACTTC.

This clonotype was counted between two and nine times. The chain recombines TRBV27 with TRBJ2-1; D might be TRBD1 (6 bases). The CDR3 length is 16 residues. V gave up 2 bases and J gave up 8 bases, with 19 bases separating them. In germline, CDR1 is MNHEY, CDR2 SMNVEV (reference sequence). The chain's CDR3 is CASSLKVGQIPYEQFF. In DNA form, the CDR3 reads TGTGCCAGCAGTTTAAAAGTGGGACAAATCCCGTATGAGCAGTTCTTC.

V and J are TRBV4-2 and TRBJ2-7; 9 bases align to TRBD2. The J call could be wrong; TRBJ2-5 is a better fit for the DNA end. CDR3 length: 12 residues. The germline gives CDR1 LGHNA, CDR2 YNFKEQ. CDR3 bases: TGTGCCAGTGCGCGGGAGGGACAGACCCAGTACTTC. Translation: CASAREGQTQYF.

The chain links TRBV20-1 to TRBJ2-4, with 10 nucleotides matching TRBD1. Germline V gene data show CDR1 as DFQATT and CDR2 as SNEGSKA (reference sequence). V shed 2 bases, J shed 5 bases, and the junction held 3 bases outside the gene matches. This CDR3 has 14 amino acids. Here the CDR3 reads CSARRGTGENIQYF. CDR3 DNA: TGCAGTGCTAGAAGGGGGACAGGGGAAAACATTCAGTACTTC.

V usage is TRBV6-1 and J usage is TRBJ2-2, with 9 bases fitting TRBD1. CDR3 length equals 16 residues. V was pared by 6 bases and J by 8 bases, with 13 bases of the junction left unmatched. Germline V gene lookup returns CDR1 MNHNS and CDR2 SASEGT. The CDR3 loop reads CASSPRTGGFSGELFF. In DNA form, the CDR3 reads TGTGCCAGCAGCCCCCGAACAGGGGGCTTTTCTGGGGAGCTGTTTTTT.

The rearrangement links TRBV20-1 to TRBJ2-1, with 9 bases that match TRBD2. Germline V CDR1 and CDR2: DFQATT, SNEGSKA (reference sequence). The CDR3 runs 18 residues. V gave up 0 bases and J gave up 0 bases; unmatched junction bases: 9. CDR3 in amino acids: CSARDFRGLAISYNEQFF. CDR3 sequence (DNA): TGCAGTGCTAGAGATTTTAGAGGACTAGCGATCTCCTACAATGAGCAGTTCTTC.

This clonotype was recorded a few times. The CDR3 region is CASSVGGAGIIDEQYF. The CDR3, as DNA: TGTGCCAGCAGCGTAGGAGGGGCGGGTATTATCGACGAGCAGTACTTC. J is TRBJ2-7 and V is TRBV9; D is possibly TRBD1 or TRBD2 (5 bases each). V gave up 0 bases and J gave up 5 bases, with 18 bases separating them. The CDR3 length is 16 residues. From germline, CDR1 is SGDLS and CDR2 YYNGEE.

The V and J genes are TRBV2 and TRBJ1-1, with 7 bases aligning to TRBD1. Losses at the gene ends were 5 bases for V and 2 bases for J; bases not matched to a gene: 14. CDR1 and CDR2 from the germline V gene are SNHLY and FYNNEI. CDR3 length equals 17 residues. The CDR3 sequence: CASSIETRTGPNTEAFF. The DNA for the CDR3 is TGTGCCAGCAGTATAGAAACGCGGACAGGACCAAACACTGAAGCTTTCTTT.

This clonotype was counted only a few times. J is TRBJ2-7 and V is TRBV2; D possibly matches TRBD1 or TRBD2 (5 bases each). Trimming took 4 bases from V and 2 from J, leaving 9 bases between them. This CDR3 region has 13 residues. Germline CDR1 SNHLY, CDR2 FYNNEI. For the CDR3, the DNA is TGTGCCAGCAGTGCCGGGACCCCCTACGAGCAGTACTTC. This codes for CASSAGTPYEQYF.

CDR3 loop: CSASPSGRGDTQYF. The CDR3 nucleotides read TGCAGTGCTAGTCCCAGCGGGCGAGGAGATACGCAGTATTTT. V is TRBV20-1 and J is TRBJ2-3; maybe TRBD2 (6 bases). With 3 bases removed from V and 5 bases from J, the gap between germline ends came to 15 bases. The CDR3 length is 14 residues. Germline CDR1 reads DFQATT; CDR2 reads SNEGSKA (reference sequence).

This clonotype was found a few times. CDR3 loop: CASSPRLADYEQYF. DNA of the CDR3: TGTGCCAGCAGCCCTAGACTAGCCGACTACGAGCAGTACTTC. V and J are TRBV9 and TRBJ2-7, with 7 positions matching TRBD2. V was clipped by 4 bases and J by 3 bases; unmatched bases: 7. CDR3 size: 14 residues. The germline V gene has CDR1 SGDLS and CDR2 YYNGEE.

This clonotype was seen ten or more times. The gene calls are TRBV6-5 and TRBJ2-5, with D possibly being TRBD2 (5 bases). Germline V lookup: CDR1 MNHEY, CDR2 SVGAGI. This CDR3 has 13 residues. The germline V and J ends were trimmed by 5 bases and 4 bases, with 11 bases remaining between them. The CDR3 loop is CASSQLGGETQYF. Written as DNA, the CDR3 is TGTGCCAGCAGTCAGCTAGGAGGAGAGACCCAGTACTTC.

The V and J genes are TRBV20-1 and TRBJ2-5; unclear D gene. There are 13 residues in the CDR3. The germline V gene encodes CDR1 DFQATT and CDR2 SNEGSKA (reference sequence). V dropped 6 bases and J dropped 2 bases, with 13 bases sitting between them. The CDR3 coding sequence is TGCAGTGCAAGAACCGAGTTACAAGAGACCCAGTACTTC. Protein: CSARTELQETQYF.

The J gene is TRBJ2-1, the V gene TRBV11-2; no definite D call. V lost 5 bases and J lost 3, with 20 bases in between. The CDR3 length is 17 residues. Germline V lookup: CDR1 SGHAT, CDR2 FQNNGV. CDR3 sequence reads: CASSPRARPFYYNEQFF. CDR3 bases: TGTGCCAGCAGCCCCCGGGCCAGACCTTTTTACTACAATGAGCAGTTCTTC.

This clonotype was observed a few times. The chain joins TRBV15 to TRBJ2-3; D could derive from TRBD1 or TRBD2 (5 bases each). V was cut by 1 base and J by 12 bases, with 17 bases left in between. Germline loops: CDR1 LNHNV, CDR2 YYDKDF (reference sequence). The length of the CDR3 is 14 residues. This CDR3 reads CATSRAGTPFLQYF. DNA of the CDR3: TGTGCCACCAGCAGAGCCGGGACCCCTTTTCTTCAGTATTTT. The full variable domain, its missing parts supplied by reference TRBV15 and TRBJ2-3, is DAMVIQNPRYQVTQFGKPVTLSCSQTLNHNVMYWYQQKSSQAPKLLFHYYDKDFNNEADTPDNFQSRRPNTSFCFLDIRSPGLGDTAMYLCATSRAGTPFLQYFGPGTRLTVL.

The CDR3 coding sequence is TGCAGTGCTAAGAAGGCGTTGGAGCAGTTCTTC. As protein: CSAKKALEQFF. The chain recombines TRBV20-1 with TRBJ2-1; no firm D call. The CDR3 runs to 11 residues. V was pared by 4 bases and J by 10 bases, with 11 bases between. CDR1 is DFQATT and CDR2 is SNEGSKA in the germline V gene (reference sequence).